The clone carrying this TCR beta chain was recorded at least ten times. Template switching, a step in the protocol, added a universal primer site, and cDNA carried unique molecular identifiers. Using its own MiXCR run on the 5' RACE reads, TCRdb lists one record per CDR3 protein. The sample shows 200,000 to 250,000 distinct CDR3 sequences, roughly a tenth of them seen only once. The record originates from a study of identical twins. CDR3 length equals 17 residues. Looked up from germline, CDR1 is LNHDA and CDR2 is SQIVND (reference sequence). V lost 4 bases to trimming and J lost 1 base; unmatched junction nucleotides: 9.

This rearrangement joins TRBV19 to TRBJ2-1; 8 nucleotides line up with TRBD2. The origin of this receptor is a man between 50 and 59 years old in good health. The sequenced sample was memory T cells sorted from blood. Written as DNA, the CDR3 is TGTGCCAGTAGTACCACCCTCGCGGGAGGATCCTACAATGAGCAGTTCTTC. This sequence encodes CASSTTLAGGSYNEQFF.